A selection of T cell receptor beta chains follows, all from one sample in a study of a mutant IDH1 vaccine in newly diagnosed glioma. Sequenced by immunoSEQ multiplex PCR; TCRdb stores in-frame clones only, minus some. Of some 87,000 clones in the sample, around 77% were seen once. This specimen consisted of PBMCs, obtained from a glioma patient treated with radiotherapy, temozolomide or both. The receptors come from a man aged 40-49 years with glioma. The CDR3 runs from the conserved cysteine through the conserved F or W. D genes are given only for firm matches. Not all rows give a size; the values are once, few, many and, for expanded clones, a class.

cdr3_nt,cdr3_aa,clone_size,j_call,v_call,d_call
TGTGCCAGCAGCGCAACCCCCTATGGCTACACCTTC,CASSATPYGYTF,NA,TRBJ1-2,TRBV9,NA
TGTGCCAGCAGCTTAGGACAGCGGAGGGGTCGGGCTTTCTTT,CASSLGQRRGRAFF,NA,TRBJ1-1,TRBV12-1,NA
TGTGCCAGCAATACGGACAGTGGGGTTGGCTACACCTTC,CASNTDSGVGYTF,few,TRBJ1-2,TRBV2,NA
TGTGCCAGCAGCTTCCGGAGAGGGACTGAAGCTTTCTTT,CASSFRRGTEAFF,NA,TRBJ1-1,TRBV11-3,NA
TGTGCCAGTAGTGCAGGGCGTGGTCGCAATCAGCCCCAGCATTTT,CASSAGRGRNQPQHF,few,TRBJ1-5,TRBV19,NA
TGTGCCAGCAGCGAAGACTCCAGGCCCACCGGGGAGCTGTTTTTT,CASSEDSRPTGELFF,NA,TRBJ2-2,TRBV11-3,NA
TGTGCCAGCACCGGGACCGCGGCCGAGCAGTACTTC,CASTGTAAEQYF,NA,TRBJ2-7,TRBV6-6,NA
TGTGCCAGCAGCCAAGATAGGACAGGGAATTGGAATGAGCAGTTCTTC,CASSQDRTGNWNEQFF,NA,TRBJ2-1,TRBV14,TRBD1
TGCGCCAGCAGCCAAAGCCCCACAGATACGCAGTATTTT,CASSQSPTDTQYF,once,TRBJ2-3,TRBV5-1,NA
TGTGCCAGCAATACCCTTCCGTCTAACTATGGCTACACCTTC,CASNTLPSNYGYTF,once,TRBJ1-2,TRBV6-5,NA
TGCAGCGTTTCAAGCGGGCTAGCCTACGAGCAGTACTTC,CSVSSGLAYEQYF,once,TRBJ2-7,TRBV29-1,NA
TGTGCCAGCAGTTTATTGAGCCCGTCGGAAGGCTACACCTTC,CASSLLSPSEGYTF,NA,TRBJ1-2,TRBV28,NA
TGTGCCAGCAGCTCCACCGGGACAGGGGGCCCCAATGAGCAGTTCTTC,CASSSTGTGGPNEQFF,NA,TRBJ2-1,TRBV5-4,TRBD1
TGCAGCGTTGTGGACACTTACTCTGGGGCCAACGTCCTGACTTTC,CSVVDTYSGANVLTF,NA,TRBJ2-6,TRBV29-1,NA
TGTGCCAGCAGCTCATTCCGGGACACGGGCCAAGATACGCAGTATTTT,CASSSFRDTGQDTQYF,NA,TRBJ2-3,TRBV7-8,NA
TGTGCCAGCAGCTTAGACCGGGGTCCTAGTGGCAATCAGCCCCAGCATTTT,CASSLDRGPSGNQPQHF,few,TRBJ1-5,TRBV7-8,NA
TGTGCCAGCAGCAAAGTTAGGAAGGGGGCAAGTCAAGAGACCCAGTACTTC,CASSKVRKGASQETQYF,NA,TRBJ2-5,TRBV21-1,NA
TGTGCCAGCAGTAACAGGTACAATGAGCAGTTCTTC,CASSNRYNEQFF,NA,TRBJ2-1,TRBV6-5,NA
TGTGCCAGCAGTTACACCGGGACAGGGGTTGAGCAGTTCTTC,CASSYTGTGVEQFF,NA,TRBJ2-1,TRBV6-5,TRBD1
TGTGCCAGCACCCCCCTCGGCGGCTCCTACGAGCAGTACTTC,CASTPLGGSYEQYF,NA,TRBJ2-7,TRBV6-6,NA
TGTGCCAGCAGTTTTGCCAGCGGCACCACAGATACGCAGTATTTT,CASSFASGTTDTQYF,NA,TRBJ2-3,TRBV6-5,NA
TGTGCCAGCAGCCTGGGACTAGCGGGAGAGACCCAGTACTTC,CASSLGLAGETQYF,NA,TRBJ2-5,TRBV5-6,TRBD2
TGTGCCTGGAGTGTTCTTTCCCCAGATACGCAGTATTTT,CAWSVLSPDTQYF,NA,TRBJ2-3,TRBV30,NA
TGTGCCAGCAGTCTAACTAGCGGGAGCGTCCACGAGCAGTACTTC,CASSLTSGSVHEQYF,once,TRBJ2-7,TRBV27,TRBD2
TGTGCCAGCAGCCAGGCGGTGGGGGACTCCCCCTTCAATGAGCAGTTCTTC,CASSQAVGDSPFNEQFF,few,TRBJ2-1,TRBV14,NA
TGTGCCAGCAGCTTAACGGGCCGGACAGCTGATGGGCTAAACACCATATATTTT,CASSLTGRTADGLNTIYF,NA,TRBJ1-3,TRBV7-3,NA
TGTGCCAGCAGTGGACTAGCGGGGAACTCCGCTGGGGGCACAGATACGCAGTATTTT,CASSGLAGNSAGGTDTQYF,NA,TRBJ2-3,TRBV6-4,TRBD2
TGTGCCACCAACGGACAGTATAGCAATCAGCCCCAGCATTTT,CATNGQYSNQPQHF,few,TRBJ1-5,TRBV15,NA
TGTGCCTGGACCCCCCTCTTGGGGGAGACCCAGTACTTC,CAWTPLLGETQYF,NA,TRBJ2-5,TRBV30,NA
TGTGCCAGCAGCGTAGATACGGGCCATTCCACAGATACGCAGTATTTT,CASSVDTGHSTDTQYF,NA,TRBJ2-3,TRBV9,NA
TGTGCCAGCGCGGAGGGGGCGGGAAACATTCAGTACTTC,CASAEGAGNIQYF,NA,TRBJ2-4,TRBV19,NA
TGTGCCAGCAGCCGGGACAGGGCCTACGAGCAGTACTTC,CASSRDRAYEQYF,few,TRBJ2-7,TRBV21-1,NA
TGCGCCAGCAGCCAAGAGCTTTCTCGGGTAGGGAGCGAGCAGTACTTC,CASSQELSRVGSEQYF,NA,TRBJ2-7,TRBV4-3,NA
TGTGCCAGCAGCGTTCTCCCTAGCGGGACCTCCTACGAGCAGTACTTC,CASSVLPSGTSYEQYF,many,TRBJ2-7,TRBV9,TRBD2
TGTGCCAGCAGCTTGCAGCCCACAGATACGCAGTATTTT,CASSLQPTDTQYF,NA,TRBJ2-3,TRBV7-2,NA